The entry that follows covers one T cell receptor (beta chain) sequence. The data are from a study of blood T cell repertoires in COVID-19. The assay was immunoSEQ multiplex PCR, and TCRdb's table has in-frame clones only and misses some. The table lists around 100,000 clones, about 91% of them singletons. The CDR3 has 16 amino acids. CDR1 is SGDLS and CDR2 is YYNGEE in the germline V gene. V was trimmed by 4 bases and J by 4 bases, leaving 18 bases between them. The chain employs TRBV9 and TRBJ1-3; TRBD1 might be the D (5 bases). This TCR was sampled from a human donor in a cohort sampled during active COVID-19. The sample comprised peripheral blood. In DNA form, the CDR3 reads TGTGCCAGCAGCACCACCTTGGGGGGGAGGGGAAACACCATATATTTT. Its protein product is CASSTTLGGRGNTIYF.